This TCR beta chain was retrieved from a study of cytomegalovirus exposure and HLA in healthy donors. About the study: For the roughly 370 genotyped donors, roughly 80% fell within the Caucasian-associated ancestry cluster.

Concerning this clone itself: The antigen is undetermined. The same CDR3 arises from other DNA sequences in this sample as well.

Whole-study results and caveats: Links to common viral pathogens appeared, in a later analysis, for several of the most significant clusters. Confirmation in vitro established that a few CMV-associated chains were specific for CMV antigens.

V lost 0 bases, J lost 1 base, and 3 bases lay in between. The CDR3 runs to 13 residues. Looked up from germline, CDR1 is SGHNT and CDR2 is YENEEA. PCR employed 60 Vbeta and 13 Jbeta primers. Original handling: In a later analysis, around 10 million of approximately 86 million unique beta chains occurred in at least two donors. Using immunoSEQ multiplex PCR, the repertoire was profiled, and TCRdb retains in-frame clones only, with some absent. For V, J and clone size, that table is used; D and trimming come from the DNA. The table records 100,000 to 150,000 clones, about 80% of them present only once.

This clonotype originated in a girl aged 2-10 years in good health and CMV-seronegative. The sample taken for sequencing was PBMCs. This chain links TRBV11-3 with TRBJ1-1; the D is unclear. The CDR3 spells CASSLDRNTEAFF. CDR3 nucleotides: TGTGCCAGCAGCTTAGACAGGAACACTGAAGCTTTCTTT.